This T cell receptor beta chain was retrieved from a study of shared clonotypes between healthy human individuals. TCRdb keeps only in-frame clones here, not all; method: immunoSEQ multiplex PCR. The sample has some 530,000 clones; approximately 81% are singletons. There are 11 residues in the CDR3. Trimming left V 0 bases short and J 8 bases short, with 7 bases between. Germline V gene lookup returns CDR1 DFQATT and CDR2 SNEGSKA (reference sequence). Every donor was a Caucasian adult from Nashville, Tennessee. The TCR was taken from a woman aged 40 to 55 in good health. Some clones in this sample may be carry-over from other donors' samples. V and J are TRBV20-1 and TRBJ1-2; no firm D call. Sequences were obtained from PBMCs. In DNA, the CDR3 is TGCAGTGCTAGAGAGAGGGAGGGCTACACCTTC. This gives the protein CSAREREGYTF.